The 30 T cell receptor beta chains in this list originate from one sample, sequenced in a study of response to subunit inactivated influenza vaccine (dated by TCRdb to 2017 to 2018). Library creation used RT-PCR. The instrument given in TCRdb is Illumina HiSeq 2500. The raw public data were reprocessed by TCRdb itself: fastp quality trimming at Q25, MiXCR clonotype calling, in-frame beta chains only. Rows matching on CDR3 protein sequence are summarized as one entry with the most common DNA and genes. Within this sample are under 950,000 distinct CDR3 sequences, with 21% of them counted one time only. The top ten clonotypes cover more than 8.5% of the sample. The sequences come from PBMCs from blood, collected more than 4 days after vaccination. All receptors come from a man aged 50 or older who received an inactivated influenza vaccine. Donor details come from another sample of the same person, matched by shared clones.

This clonotype was observed a handful of times. The chain has TRBV20-1 and TRBJ2-2; no clear D. V was pared by 6 bases and J by 4 bases, with 12 bases between. The CDR3 is made up of 13 amino acids. Germline CDR1 is DFQATT and CDR2 is SNEGSKA (reference sequence). The CDR3 loop is CSAKDVFTGELFF. The CDR3 DNA reads TGCAGTGCAAAGGACGTGTTCACCGGGGAGCTGTTTTTT.

This clonotype was seen a few times. The chain combines TRBV15 with TRBJ2-7, with 10 bases identical to TRBD1. The CDR3 covers 15 residues. Per the germline V gene, CDR1 is LNHNV and CDR2 is YYDKDF (reference sequence). Trimming cost V 1 base and J 4 bases; bases outside gene matches: 4. The CDR3: CATSRGQGATYEQYF. The CDR3 DNA reads TGTGCCACCAGCAGAGGACAGGGGGCCACGTACGAGCAGTACTTC.

The chain combines TRBV7-2 with TRBJ2-1; the match to TRBD2 covers 10 bases. Germline V gene data show CDR1 as SGHTA and CDR2 as FQGNSA. The CDR3 spans 17 residues. The V and J ends lost 1 base and 0 bases, in that order; junction bases with no gene match: 3. CDR3 coding DNA: TGTGCCAGCAGCTTAGTCCCTAGCGGGGGCTCCTACAATGAGCAGTTCTTC. It yields the protein CASSLVPSGGSYNEQFF.

This clonotype was recorded at least ten times. This chain connects TRBV24-1 to TRBJ2-2; 12 nucleotides align to TRBD2. V shed 6 bases and J 3 bases; nucleotides not matched to a gene: 1. Germline lookup yields CDR1 KGHDR and CDR2 SFDVKD. The CDR3 is 15 residues long. The CDR3, as DNA: TGTGCCACCAGTTCTAGCGGGAGGGACACCGGGGAGCTGTTTTTT. Translating gives CATSSSGRDTGELFF.

CDR3 sequence (DNA): TGTGCCAGCAGCTCCATCGGGACAGGGCCCTCTCCCTACGAGCAGTACTTC. Protein: CASSSIGTGPSPYEQYF. V and J are TRBV7-9 and TRBJ2-7, with 9 bases aligning to TRBD1. The V segment lost 4 bases and the J segment 2 bases; nucleotides outside the gene matches: 12. In germline, CDR1 is SEHNR, CDR2 FQNEAQ (reference sequence). The CDR3 sequence is 17 residues long.

A few counts support this clonotype. V gene TRBV20-1 combines with J gene TRBJ2-3; TRBD2 matches 12 bases. This CDR3 has 16 amino acids. Losses at the gene ends were 1 base for V and 4 bases for J; bases not matched to a gene: 6. The germline V gene encodes CDR1 DFQATT and CDR2 SNEGSKA (reference sequence). As DNA, the CDR3 is TGCAGTGCTAGAGGACTAGCGGGAGTTTGGGCAGATACGCAGTATTTT. Translated: CSARGLAGVWADTQYF.

This sequence joins TRBV20-1 and TRBJ2-7; 7 bases map to TRBD1. The CDR3 consists of 14 residues. Per germline, CDR1 DFQATT and CDR2 SNEGSKA (reference sequence). V trimming: 3 bases; J trimming: 5 bases; junction bases outside the gene matches: 10. Written as DNA, the CDR3 is TGCAGTGCTAGCGGACAGGTTGGTCGGAACGAGCAGTACTTC. Its translation is CSASGQVGRNEQYF.

The chain couples TRBV7-2 to TRBJ2-7; 10 nucleotides align to TRBD1. The germline V gene encodes CDR1 SGHTA and CDR2 FQGNSA. The V segment lost 0 bases and the J segment 4 bases; nucleotides outside the gene matches: 9. The CDR3 has 17 amino acids. Written as DNA, the CDR3 is TGTGCCAGCAGCTTAGCGCTAGGGACAGGGGATTGGTACGAGCAGTACTTC. As protein: CASSLALGTGDWYEQYF.

The chain carries TRBV5-5 and TRBJ1-5; D may be TRBD1 (5 bases). Trimming pared 0 bases from V and 3 bases from J, leaving 19 bases between. CDR3 length: 18 amino acids. Per germline, CDR1 SGHKS and CDR2 YYEKEE (reference sequence). The CDR3 nucleotides read TGTGCCAGCAGCTTGGCGGGACCCGTCGTAGGGGTCAATCAGCCCCAGCATTTT. It specifies CASSLAGPVVGVNQPQHF.

There are a few counts of this clonotype. The V and J genes are TRBV4-3 and TRBJ2-3; 8 positions agree with TRBD2. This CDR3 is 17 amino acids long. CDR1 and CDR2 (germline): LGHNA, YSLEER. Germline trimming cut 2 bases from V and 3 bases from J; bases unmatched to any gene: 10. CDR3 in amino acids: CASSQTLSGGGTDTQYF. The DNA of the CDR3 is TGCGCCAGCAGCCAAACCCTGAGCGGGGGAGGTACAGATACGCAGTATTTT.

V is TRBV20-1 and J is TRBJ2-2; no definite D call. The CDR3 has 12 amino acids. Trimming stripped 1 base from V and 8 bases from J, with 8 bases between. The germline CDR1 and CDR2 sequences are DFQATT and SNEGSKA (reference sequence). This CDR3 is CSARGPVGELFF. CDR3 coding DNA: TGCAGTGCTAGAGGGCCGGTTGGGGAGCTGTTTTTT.

This clonotype has a handful of counts. The chain has TRBV5-1 and TRBJ2-5; D is tentatively TRBD1 or TRBD2 (5 bases each). V shed 7 bases and J shed 5 bases, with 15 bases lying between them. Germline values: CDR1 SGHRS, CDR2 YFSETQ. This CDR3 has 13 amino acids. The CDR3 sequence is CASGTTTGETQYF. CDR3 DNA sequence: TGCGCCAGCGGGACCACGACCGGGGAGACCCAGTACTTC.

In this sample, this clonotype turned up a few times. The junction differs from germline at one of its ends, possibly a read error. In DNA, the CDR3 is TGCGCCAGCAGTTTACAGGGGGCCCCGAATTCCCCCCTCCACTTT. Its protein is CASSLQGAPNSPLHF. V is TRBV5-1 and J is TRBJ1-6, with 9 positions matching TRBD1. Germline-derived CDR1 and CDR2 are SGHRS and YFSETQ. The CDR3 contains 15 residues.

CDR3 DNA: TGTGCCACCAGCAGACGGCGGGAGGGAGGCAATGAGCAGTTCTTC. Residues: CATSRRREGGNEQFF. The chain couples TRBV15 to TRBJ2-1; the match to TRBD2 covers 9 bases. Germline CDR1 reads LNHNV; CDR2 reads YYDKDF (reference sequence). The ends lost 2 bases at V and 6 bases at J; junction bases unmatched: 5. The CDR3 consists of 15 residues.

This clonotype occurred a few times. The rearrangement uses TRBV7-8 and TRBJ1-2; no firm D call. This CDR3 is 15 amino acids long. CDR1 SGHVS and CDR2 FQNEAQ come from the germline V gene. V was trimmed by 1 base and J by 0 bases, leaving 9 bases between them. The CDR3 loop is CASSLGGRPNYGYTF. Written as DNA, the CDR3 is TGTGCCAGCAGCTTAGGCGGACGCCCTAACTATGGCTACACCTTC.

This clonotype turned up a few times. J is TRBJ1-1 and V is TRBV11-2; D possibly corresponds to TRBD1 (5 bases). The CDR3 consists of 11 residues. Trimming took 3 bases from V and 11 from J, leaving 10 bases between them. The germline V gene encodes CDR1 SGHAT and CDR2 FQNNGV. DNA for the CDR3: TGTGCCAGCAGCTTGGAGGGGCGGGCTTTCTTT. Translation gives CASSLEGRAFF.

This clonotype was detected a few times. The gene calls are TRBV5-6 and TRBJ2-5; 9 bases agree with TRBD2. Germline loops: CDR1 SGHDT, CDR2 YYEEEE. This CDR3 has 15 amino acids. Trimming cost V 5 bases and J 2 bases; bases outside gene matches: 7. The DNA of the CDR3 is TGTGCCAGCAGTTGGCGGGAGGGCCTTCAAGAGACCCAGTACTTC. As protein: CASSWREGLQETQYF.

This clonotype occurred a few times. The V and J genes are TRBV5-1 and TRBJ2-1; TRBD2 aligns across 13 bases. This CDR3 spans 16 amino acids. Germline CDR1 reads SGHRS; CDR2 reads YFSETQ. V gave up 7 bases and J gave up 6 bases; unmatched junction bases: 10. In DNA form, the CDR3 reads TGCGCCAGCGGCCTACTAGCGGGAGGGCCATCCAATGAGCAGTTCTTC. As protein: CASGLLAGGPSNEQFF.

The chain recombines TRBV28 with TRBJ2-1, with D possibly TRBD1 on 6 matching bases. The CDR3 covers 16 residues. Trimming cost V 3 bases and J 5 bases, with 17 bases left between them. Germline CDR1 is MDHEN and CDR2 is SYDVKM. DNA for the CDR3: TGTGCCAGCAGTTTCTTGGGATCGGACAGCAACAATGAGCAGTTCTTC. Translating it yields CASSFLGSDSNNEQFF.

Many counts were recorded for this clonotype. The J gene is TRBJ2-1, the V gene TRBV7-9; 10 bases agree with TRBD1. CDR3 length: 14 residues. CDR1 and CDR2 from the germline V gene are SEHNR and FQNEAQ (reference sequence). Germline trimming cut 6 bases from V and 2 bases from J; bases unmatched to any gene: 1. The CDR3, as DNA: TGTGCCAGCAGAGGACAGGGGGCCTACAATGAGCAGTTCTTC. Encoded protein: CASRGQGAYNEQFF.

The chain recombines TRBV6-2 or TRBV6-3 with TRBJ1-1; D is perhaps TRBD1 (6 bases). The CDR3 extends over 14 amino acids. V was clipped by 5 bases and J by 7 bases, with 17 bases between them. Germline CDR1 and CDR2: MNHEY and SVGEGT. The CDR3 loop is CASSPWRETGEAFF. DNA of the CDR3: TGTGCCAGCAGTCCATGGAGAGAGACAGGTGAAGCTTTCTTT.

V is TRBV30 and J is TRBJ1-1; 8 nucleotides match TRBD1. The CDR3 length is 15 residues. CDR1 and CDR2 (germline): GTSNPN, SVGIG (reference sequence). V trimming: 5 bases; J trimming: 1 base; junction bases outside the gene matches: 9. This CDR3 is CAWQASGTGNTEAFF. In DNA form, the CDR3 reads TGTGCCTGGCAAGCCTCCGGGACAGGGAACACTGAAGCTTTCTTT. Combining the CDR3 with reference TRBV30 and TRBJ1-1 gives the whole variable domain SQTIHQWPATLVQPVGSPLSLECTVEGTSNPNLYWYRQAAGRGLQLLFYSVGIGQISSEVPQNLSASRPQDRQFILSSKKLLLSDSGFYLCAWQASGTGNTEAFFGQGTRLTVV.

The gene calls are TRBV25-1 and TRBJ2-1; TRBD2 matches at 8 bases. Unmatched junction bases numbered 8, after V lost 4 bases and J lost 0 bases. This CDR3 is built from 17 residues. CDR1 is MGHDK and CDR2 is SYGVNS in the germline V gene. The CDR3: CASSAPGTRISYNEQFF. CDR3 nucleotide sequence: TGTGCCAGCAGTGCGCCCGGGACTAGGATCTCCTACAATGAGCAGTTCTTC.

Only a few counts were recorded for this clonotype. The chain employs TRBV5-6 and TRBJ1-6; D is uncertain. CDR1 and CDR2 from the germline V gene are SGHDT and YYEEEE. V lost 0 bases, J lost 3 bases, and 7 bases lay in between. The CDR3 runs 15 residues. CDR3 protein: CASSLDRSYNSPLHF. CDR3 DNA: TGTGCCAGCAGCTTGGACAGAAGCTATAATTCACCCCTCCACTTT. The entire variable domain, with the rest obtained from reference TRBV5-6 and TRBJ1-6, is as follows: DAGVTQSPTHLIKTRGQQVTLRCSPKSGHDTVSWYQQALGQGPQFIFQYYEEEERQRGNFPDRFSGHQFPNYSSELNVNALLLGDSALYLCASSLDRSYNSPLHFGNGTRLTVT.

The chain is built from TRBV7-2 and TRBJ1-1; D uncertain. CDR1 is SGHTA, CDR2 FQGNSA, per germline. The CDR3 is 14 residues long. The V end was cut by 0 bases, the J end by 4 bases, with 9 bases between. The CDR3 DNA reads as TGTGCCAGCAGCTTAGCCAACGGCCTCACTGAAGCTTTCTTT. Protein product: CASSLANGLTEAFF.

This chain connects TRBV19 to TRBJ2-1; 8 nucleotides align to TRBD2. The germline gives CDR1 LNHDA, CDR2 SQIVND (reference sequence). V was clipped by 3 bases and J by 6 bases; unmatched bases: 10. This CDR3 region has 16 residues. The CDR3 DNA reads as TGTGCCAGTAGTATCCCCAGGCGGGGGGCGAGCAATGAGCAGTTCTTC. Translated, it gives CASSIPRRGASNEQFF.

The sample holds a few counts of this clonotype. V and J are TRBV28 and TRBJ2-7; 7 nucleotides align to TRBD1. V was pared by 7 bases and J by 3 bases, with 3 bases of the junction left unmatched. The germline V gene has CDR1 MDHEN and CDR2 SYDVKM. The CDR3 length is 12 residues. CDR3 sequence reads: CASKRDSYEQYF. The CDR3 coding sequence is TGTGCCAGCAAACGGGACAGCTACGAGCAGTACTTC.

The table lists this clonotype with a few counts. This sequence joins TRBV29-1 and TRBJ2-1, with 12 bases fitting TRBD1. CDR1 is SQVTM, CDR2 ANQGSEA, per germline. This CDR3 spans 15 amino acids. Trimming took 5 bases from V and 10 from J; bases not matched to a gene: 12. This CDR3 reads CSVSRGTGGLGEQFF. The CDR3 region has the DNA TGCAGCGTTTCGAGGGGGACAGGGGGCCTTGGGGAGCAGTTCTTC.

The chain is built from TRBV5-1 and TRBJ2-1, with D possibly being TRBD2 (6 bases). This CDR3 is 14 amino acids long. The germline V gene encodes CDR1 SGHRS and CDR2 YFSETQ. V lost 4 bases, J lost 9 bases, and 17 bases lay in between. CDR3 coding DNA: TGCGCCAGCAGCGGATCGGGACTCCTAGGTGAGCAGTTCTTC. Protein sequence: CASSGSGLLGEQFF.

In the case of this clonotype: A read error may account for a junction end that differs from germline. The rearrangement uses TRBV20-1 and TRBJ2-4; 12 nucleotides align to TRBD2. The CDR3 loop spans 19 amino acids. CDR1 is DFQATT and CDR2 is SNEGSKA in the germline V gene (reference sequence). The CDR3 is CCARDLASGGVLAKNIQYF. The CDR3, as DNA: TGCTGTGCTAGAGATCTGGCTAGCGGGGGGGTATTAGCCAAAAACATTCAGTACTTC.